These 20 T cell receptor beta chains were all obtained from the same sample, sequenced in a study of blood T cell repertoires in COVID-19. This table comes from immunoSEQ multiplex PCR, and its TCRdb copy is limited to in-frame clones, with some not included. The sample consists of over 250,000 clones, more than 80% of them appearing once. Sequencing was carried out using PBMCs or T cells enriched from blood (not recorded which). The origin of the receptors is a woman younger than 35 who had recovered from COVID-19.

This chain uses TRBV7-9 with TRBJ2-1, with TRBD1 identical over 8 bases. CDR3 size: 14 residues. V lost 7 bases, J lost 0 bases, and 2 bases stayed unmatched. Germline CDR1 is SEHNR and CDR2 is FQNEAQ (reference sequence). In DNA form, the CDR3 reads TGTGCCAGCACCACAGGGGGCTCCTACAATGAGCAGTTCTTC. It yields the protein CASTTGGSYNEQFF.

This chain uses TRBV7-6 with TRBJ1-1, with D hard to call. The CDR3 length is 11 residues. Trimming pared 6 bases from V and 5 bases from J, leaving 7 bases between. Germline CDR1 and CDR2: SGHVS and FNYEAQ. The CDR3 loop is CASRYMTEAFF. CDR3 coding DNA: TGTGCCAGCAGGTATATGACTGAAGCTTTCTTT.

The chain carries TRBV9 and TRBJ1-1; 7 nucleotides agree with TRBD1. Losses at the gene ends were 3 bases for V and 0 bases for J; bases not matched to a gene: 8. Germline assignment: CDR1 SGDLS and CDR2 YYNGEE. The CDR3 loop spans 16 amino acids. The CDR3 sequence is CASSARDSAMNTEAFF. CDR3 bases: TGTGCCAGCAGCGCCCGGGACAGCGCTATGAACACTGAAGCTTTCTTT.

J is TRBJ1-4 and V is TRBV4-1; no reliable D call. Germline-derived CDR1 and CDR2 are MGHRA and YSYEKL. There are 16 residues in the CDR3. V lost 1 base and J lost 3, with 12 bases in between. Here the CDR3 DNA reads TGCGCCAGCAGCCAAGTGGTGGCGACACCTAATGAAAAACTGTTTTTT. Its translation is CASSQVVATPNEKLFF.

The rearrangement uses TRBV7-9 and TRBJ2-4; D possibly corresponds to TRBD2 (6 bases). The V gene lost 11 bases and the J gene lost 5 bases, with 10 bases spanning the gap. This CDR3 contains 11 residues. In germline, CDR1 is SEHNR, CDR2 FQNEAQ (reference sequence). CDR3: CAVTGENIQYF. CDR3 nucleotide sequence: TGTGCCGTAACGGGGGAAAACATTCAGTACTTC.

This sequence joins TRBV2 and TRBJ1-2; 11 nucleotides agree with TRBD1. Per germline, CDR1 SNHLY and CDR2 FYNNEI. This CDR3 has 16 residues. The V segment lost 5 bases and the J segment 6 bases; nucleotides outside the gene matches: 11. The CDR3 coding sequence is TGTGCCAGCAGTATTTGGACAGGGGGCGCACAGAATGGCTACACCTTC. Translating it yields CASSIWTGGAQNGYTF.

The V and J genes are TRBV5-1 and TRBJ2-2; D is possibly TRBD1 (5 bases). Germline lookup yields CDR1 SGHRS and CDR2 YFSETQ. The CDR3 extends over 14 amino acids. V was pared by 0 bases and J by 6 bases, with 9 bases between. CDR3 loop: CASSLEGAPGELFF. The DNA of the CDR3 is TGCGCCAGCAGCTTGGAAGGGGCGCCCGGGGAGCTGTTTTTT.

DNA for the CDR3: TGTGCCAGCAGGACTAGCCCGAACACCGGGGAGCTGTTTTTT. Residues: CASRTSPNTGELFF. This chain links TRBV27 with TRBJ2-2, with 7 positions matching TRBD2. Germline loops: CDR1 MNHEY, CDR2 SMNVEV (reference sequence). This CDR3 comprises 14 residues. V shed 6 bases and J 0 bases; nucleotides not matched to a gene: 1.

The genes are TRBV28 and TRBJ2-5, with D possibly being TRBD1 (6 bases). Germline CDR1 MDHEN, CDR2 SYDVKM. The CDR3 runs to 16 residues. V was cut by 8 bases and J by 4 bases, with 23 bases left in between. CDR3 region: CASGLLQGQLTETQYF. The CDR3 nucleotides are TGTGCCAGCGGACTCTTACAGGGACAACTGACAGAGACCCAGTACTTC.

The CDR3 sequence is CASSQDLAGLSTDTQYF. DNA for the CDR3: TGTGCCAGCAGCCAAGATCTAGCGGGGCTGAGCACAGATACGCAGTATTTT. The V and J genes are TRBV3-1 (or the pseudogene TRBV3-2) and TRBJ2-3; 9 nucleotides agree with TRBD2. Germline CDR1 LGHDT, CDR2 YNNKEL (reference sequence). The ends lost 0 bases at V and 0 bases at J; junction bases unmatched: 4. The CDR3 is 17 amino acids.

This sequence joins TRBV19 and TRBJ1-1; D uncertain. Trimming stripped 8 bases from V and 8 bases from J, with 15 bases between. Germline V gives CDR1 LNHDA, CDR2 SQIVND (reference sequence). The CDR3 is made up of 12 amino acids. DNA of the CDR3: TGTGCCAGTTTGTCGATGGCAGAAGAAGCTTTCTTT. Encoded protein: CASLSMAEEAFF.

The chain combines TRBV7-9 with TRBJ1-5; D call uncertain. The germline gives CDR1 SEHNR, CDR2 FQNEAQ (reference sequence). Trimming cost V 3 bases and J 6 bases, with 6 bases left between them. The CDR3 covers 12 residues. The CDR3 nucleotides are TGTGCCAGCAGCTTGCGGGGTCAGCCCCAGCATTTT. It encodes CASSLRGQPQHF. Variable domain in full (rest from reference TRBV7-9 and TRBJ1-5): DTGVSQNPRHKITKRGQNVTFRCDPISEHNRLYWYRQTLGQGPEFLTYFQNEAQLEKSRLLSDRFSAERPKGSFSTLEIQRTEQGDSAMYLCASSLRGQPQHFGDGTRLSIL.

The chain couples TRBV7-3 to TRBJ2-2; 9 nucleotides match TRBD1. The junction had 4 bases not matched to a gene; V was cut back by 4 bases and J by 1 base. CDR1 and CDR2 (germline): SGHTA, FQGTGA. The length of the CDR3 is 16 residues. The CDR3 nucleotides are TGTGCCAGCAGCTCGCCGGGACAGGGGAACACCGGGGAGCTGTTTTTT. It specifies CASSSPGQGNTGELFF. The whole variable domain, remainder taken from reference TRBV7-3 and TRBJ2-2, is GAGVSQTPSNKVTEKGKYVELRCDPISGHTALYWYRQSLGQGPEFLIYFQGTGAADDSGLPNDRFFAVRPEGSVSTLKIQRTERGDSAVYLCASSSPGQGNTGELFFGEGSRLTVL.

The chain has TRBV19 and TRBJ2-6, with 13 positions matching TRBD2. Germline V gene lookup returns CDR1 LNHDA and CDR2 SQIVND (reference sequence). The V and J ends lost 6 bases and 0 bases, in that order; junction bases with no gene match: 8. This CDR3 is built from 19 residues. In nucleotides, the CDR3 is TGTGCCAGTAGGGGTGGACTAGCGGGGGATTACTCTGGGGCCAACGTCCTGACTTTC. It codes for CASRGGLAGDYSGANVLTF.

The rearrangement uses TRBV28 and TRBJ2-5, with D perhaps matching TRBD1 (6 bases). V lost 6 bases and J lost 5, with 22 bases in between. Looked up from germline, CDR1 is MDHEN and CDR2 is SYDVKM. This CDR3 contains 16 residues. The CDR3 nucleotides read TGTGCCAGCAGCCGGACACCGGGCACAGGGACCGAGACCCAGTACTTC. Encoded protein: CASSRTPGTGTETQYF.

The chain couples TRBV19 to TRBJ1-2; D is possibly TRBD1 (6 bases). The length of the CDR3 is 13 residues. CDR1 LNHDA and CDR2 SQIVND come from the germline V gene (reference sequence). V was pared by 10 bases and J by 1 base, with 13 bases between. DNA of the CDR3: TGTGCCACACATCAGGGGATTAACTATGGCTACACCTTC. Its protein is CATHQGINYGYTF.

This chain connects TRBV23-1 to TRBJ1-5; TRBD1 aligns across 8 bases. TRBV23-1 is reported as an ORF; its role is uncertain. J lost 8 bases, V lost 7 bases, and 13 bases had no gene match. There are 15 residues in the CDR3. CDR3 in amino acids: CASTNHRRQGKPQHF. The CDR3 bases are TGCGCCAGCACTAATCATCGGAGACAGGGGAAGCCCCAGCATTTT.

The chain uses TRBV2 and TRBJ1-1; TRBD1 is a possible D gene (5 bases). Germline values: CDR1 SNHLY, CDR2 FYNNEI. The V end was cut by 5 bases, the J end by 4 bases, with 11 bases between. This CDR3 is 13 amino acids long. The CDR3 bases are TGTGCCAGCAGTACCTCCGGGGGCACTGAAGCTTTCTTT. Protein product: CASSTSGGTEAFF.

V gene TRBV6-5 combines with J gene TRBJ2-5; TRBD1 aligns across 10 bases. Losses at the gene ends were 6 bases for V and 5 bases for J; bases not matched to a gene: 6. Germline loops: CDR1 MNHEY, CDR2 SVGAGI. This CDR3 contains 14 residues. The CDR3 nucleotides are TGTGCCAGCAGCTGGGACAGGGGTTTCGAGACCCAGTACTTC. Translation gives CASSWDRGFETQYF.

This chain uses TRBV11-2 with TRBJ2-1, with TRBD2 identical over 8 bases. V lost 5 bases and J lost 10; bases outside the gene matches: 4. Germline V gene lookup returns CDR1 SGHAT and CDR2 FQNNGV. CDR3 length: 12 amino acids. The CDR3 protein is CASSRAGVEQFF. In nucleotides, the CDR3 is TGTGCCAGCAGCCGAGCGGGGGTAGAGCAGTTCTTC.